One sample yielded the 22 T cell receptor beta chains listed below, sequenced in a study of human T cells and chemical hapten exposure. TCRdb processed the RACE reads anew with MiXCR; each CDR3 protein has one entry. The table lists 150,000 to 200,000 distinct CDR3 sequences, around 13% of them singletons. Time point: patch test 1, 2 weeks after DPC sensitization. Treatment here: therapeutic diphenylcyclopropenone sensitization with weekly scalp DPC. Here the sequenced sample was whole blood, taken in connection with sensitization to the hapten diphenylcyclopropenone (DPC). Receptor source: a woman aged 30 to 39 with alopecia areata. Some clones in this sample may be carry-over from other donors' samples.

The chain is built from TRBV28 and TRBJ1-6, with TRBD1 matching over 8 bases. The germline V gene has CDR1 MDHEN and CDR2 SYDVKM. The CDR3 covers 13 residues. With 7 bases clipped from V and 9 bases from J, the junction kept 5 bases outside the gene matches. Written as DNA, the CDR3 is TGTGCCAGCACCTCGGACAGGGCTTCACCCCTCCACTTT. This gives the protein CASTSDRASPLHF.

This clonotype showed up just a few times. The chain joins TRBV6-2 or TRBV6-3 to TRBJ2-1; the D gene is possibly TRBD1 (5 bases). Trimming stripped 7 bases from V and 0 bases from J, with 13 bases between. This CDR3 contains 15 residues. Germline V gene sequence: CDR1 MNHEY, CDR2 SVGEGT. The CDR3 spells CASNPSDSSYNEQFF. Written as DNA, the CDR3 is TGTGCCAGCAACCCCTCCGACAGCTCCTACAATGAGCAGTTCTTC.

This clonotype was found many times. This chain links TRBV18 with TRBJ2-3; no definite D call. Germline lookup yields CDR1 KGHSH and CDR2 LQKENI. The CDR3 spans 16 residues. V dropped 1 base and J dropped 1 base, with 12 bases sitting between them. This chain's CDR3 is CASSPLPGAGTDTQYF. CDR3 bases: TGTGCCAGCTCACCACTACCTGGTGCCGGCACAGATACGCAGTATTTT.

CDR3 protein: CASSEGMDEQYF. The CDR3 bases are TGCGCCAGCAGCGAGGGAATGGACGAGCAGTACTTC. The rearrangement uses TRBV5-1 and TRBJ2-7; weak D call: TRBD2 (5 bases). This CDR3 is built from 12 residues. V was shortened by 4 bases and J by 5 bases, with 10 bases between the two germline ends. Germline CDR1 SGHRS, CDR2 YFSETQ.

V is TRBV18 and J is TRBJ2-1; D is unresolved. Trimming left V 4 bases short and J 10 bases short, with 11 bases between. The CDR3 has 12 amino acids. Germline lookup yields CDR1 KGHSH and CDR2 LQKENI. The CDR3 sequence is CASSRLDSEQFF. CDR3 nucleotides: TGTGCCAGCTCACGACTTGACTCGGAGCAGTTCTTC. Full variable domain (missing parts from reference TRBV18 and TRBJ2-1): NAGVMQNPRHLVRRRGQEARLRCSPMKGHSHVYWYRQLPEEGLKFMVYLQKENIIDESGMPKERFSAEFPKEGPSILRIQQVVRGDSAAYFCASSRLDSEQFFGPGTRLTVL.

DNA of the CDR3: TGCGCCAGCAGCTTGGGCCATTTGGGTACGGGGTACGAGCAGTACTTC. This sequence encodes CASSLGHLGTGYEQYF. This sequence joins TRBV5-1 and TRBJ2-7; tentative D call: TRBD2 (5 bases). This CDR3 comprises 16 residues. Trimming took 0 bases from V and 4 from J, leaving 17 bases between them. The V gene's germline CDR1 is SGHRS and CDR2 YFSETQ. Based on the CDR3 plus reference TRBV5-1 and TRBJ2-7, the full variable domain is KAGVTQTPRYLIKTRGQQVTLSCSPISGHRSVSWYQQTPGQGLQFLFEYFSETQRNKGNFPGRFSGRQFSNSRSEMNVSTLELGDSALYLCASSLGHLGTGYEQYFGPGTRLTVT.

This clonotype turned up a few times. The CDR3 loop reads CASSLQTYEQYF. CDR3 DNA sequence: TGTGCCAGCAGCCTACAGACATACGAGCAGTACTTC. The chain couples TRBV3-1 to TRBJ2-7, with no clear D. Trimming removed 4 bases at V and 4 bases at J, with 8 bases between. Germline V gene sequence: CDR1 LGHDT, CDR2 YNNKEL (reference sequence). CDR3 length: 12 amino acids.

At least ten counts were recorded for this clonotype. CDR3 nucleotides: TGCAGCGTTGAAGACCAGACAGATTATGGCTACACCTTC. This translates into CSVEDQTDYGYTF. The chain combines TRBV29-1 with TRBJ1-2; tentatively, D is TRBD1 (5 bases). Germline V gene data show CDR1 as SQVTM and CDR2 as ANQGSEA. This CDR3 contains 13 residues. V shed 0 bases and J shed 5 bases, with 10 bases lying between them.

V usage is TRBV29-1 and J usage is TRBJ2-3, with 7 bases matching TRBD1. CDR1 is SQVTM, CDR2 ANQGSEA, per germline. The V and J ends lost 6 bases and 5 bases, in that order; junction bases with no gene match: 11. This CDR3 is built from 14 residues. The CDR3 region has the DNA TGCAGCGTGATCGACAGGGCTTCCCAAGATACGCAGTATTTT. Translated: CSVIDRASQDTQYF.

V is TRBV7-9 and J is TRBJ2-2, with TRBD1 as a possible D gene (6 bases). Deletions cut 5 bases from V and 1 base from J, with 17 bases between. The CDR3 sequence is 17 residues long. Germline V gives CDR1 SEHNR, CDR2 FQNEAQ (reference sequence). The CDR3 DNA follows: TGTGCCAGCAGCAGGATGGGACACCCGGAGAACACCGGGGAGCTGTTTTTT. It translates to CASSRMGHPENTGELFF.

The chain recombines TRBV10-3 with TRBJ2-3, with TRBD2 matching over 9 bases. Losses at the gene ends were 6 bases for V and 6 bases for J; bases not matched to a gene: 13. This CDR3 spans 16 amino acids. Germline values: CDR1 ENHRY, CDR2 SYGVKD. The CDR3 region has the DNA TGTGCCATCAGATCTACGCCGGGACTAGCTGCCGATACGCAGTATTTT. Amino acids: CAIRSTPGLAADTQYF.

Only a few counts were recorded for this clonotype. The chain links TRBV20-1 to TRBJ1-2; D perhaps matches TRBD1 (5 bases). Germline CDR1 is DFQATT and CDR2 is SNEGSKA (reference sequence). Deletions cut 4 bases from V and 2 bases from J, with 17 bases between. This CDR3 contains 15 residues. CDR3 in amino acids: CSATLQERTNYGYTF. DNA for the CDR3: TGCAGTGCTACCCTACAGGAAAGGACAAACTATGGCTACACCTTC.

This clonotype has only a few counts. The genes are TRBV12-3 or TRBV12-4 and TRBJ2-7, with 7 bases fitting TRBD2. This CDR3 contains 14 residues. V was pared by 8 bases and J by 6 bases, with 13 bases of the junction left unmatched. CDR3 sequence: CASAPRGGEGEQYF. The CDR3 coding sequence is TGTGCCAGCGCTCCCCGTGGGGGGGAGGGCGAGCAGTACTTC.

This clonotype was counted at least ten times. The chain couples TRBV7-9 to TRBJ1-1, with D uncertain. Germline CDR1 and CDR2: SEHNR and FQNEAQ (reference sequence). The CDR3 has 13 residues. Between the trimmed V and J ends, which lost 3 bases and 6 bases, there was a span of 11 bases. The CDR3 nucleotides read TGTGCCAGCAGCTTGTTGGCGTCGTCTGAAGCTTTCTTT. Residues: CASSLLASSEAFF.

The chain is built from TRBV7-2 and TRBJ1-6; D unresolved. Trimming stripped 5 bases from V and 10 bases from J, with 15 bases between. The V gene's germline CDR1 is SGHTA and CDR2 FQGNSA. The CDR3 spans 14 residues. This CDR3 is CASSPGARNSPLHF. The CDR3 nucleotides are TGTGCCAGCAGCCCGGGAGCCAGGAACTCACCCCTCCACTTT.

This clonotype was counted between two and nine times. This chain joins TRBV7-2 and TRBJ1-3; D remains ambiguous. The CDR3 is 15 residues long. The germline V gene has CDR1 SGHTA and CDR2 FQGNSA. V gave up 4 bases and J gave up 0 bases, with 10 bases separating them. CDR3 in amino acids: CASSSEVFSGNTIYF. The CDR3 nucleotides read TGTGCCAGCAGCTCAGAGGTCTTCTCTGGAAACACCATATATTTT. Together with reference TRBV7-2 and TRBJ1-3, the CDR3 gives the full variable domain: GAGVSQSPSNKVTEKGKDVELRCDPISGHTALYWYRQSLGQGLEFLIYFQGNSAPDKSGLPSDRFSAERTGGSVSTLTIQRTQQEDSAVYLCASSSEVFSGNTIYFGEGSWLTVV.

The table lists this clonotype with a few counts. The rearrangement uses TRBV6-6 and TRBJ2-2; maybe TRBD1 (5 bases). CDR3 length: 15 amino acids. Looked up from germline, CDR1 is MNHNY and CDR2 is SVGAGI (reference sequence). The V end lost 6 bases, the J end lost 3 bases, and 14 bases lay between the germline ends. This CDR3 is CASSRDLGDTGELFF. The CDR3 DNA is TGTGCCAGCAGCAGGGATTTAGGGGACACCGGGGAGCTGTTTTTT.

The genes are TRBV19 and TRBJ2-2, with no clear D. Trimming took 3 bases from V and 1 from J, leaving 9 bases between them. The germline V gene has CDR1 LNHDA and CDR2 SQIVND (reference sequence). This CDR3 is built from 15 residues. The CDR3 bases are TGTGCCAGTAGTATGATCTGGGAGAACACCGGGGAGCTGTTTTTT. Residues: CASSMIWENTGELFF.

This clonotype was recorded many times. This chain joins TRBV7-6 and TRBJ1-3; D remains unclear. The germline gives CDR1 SGHVS, CDR2 FNYEAQ. This CDR3 has 15 residues. The germline V and J ends were trimmed by 4 bases and 2 bases, with 12 bases remaining between them. The CDR3 nucleotides read TGTGCCAGCAGCTCCCAGTTTTTCCCTGGAAACACCATATATTTT. As protein: CASSSQFFPGNTIYF.

The V and J genes are TRBV4-3 and TRBJ1-2, with 9 bases fitting TRBD1. CDR1 is LGHNA and CDR2 is YSLEER in the germline V gene. V lost 3 bases and J lost 6; bases outside the gene matches: 8. The CDR3 spans 15 residues. The CDR3 loop reads CASSHRDRVLDGYTF. CDR3 DNA sequence: TGCGCCAGCAGCCACCGGGACAGGGTGCTCGATGGCTACACCTTC.

The rearrangement links TRBV15 to TRBJ2-3; D may be TRBD2 (6 bases). Trimming stripped 5 bases from V and 3 bases from J, with 9 bases between. The CDR3 has 13 amino acids. Germline loops: CDR1 LNHNV, CDR2 YYDKDF (reference sequence). This CDR3 reads CATSAGGTDTQYF. The CDR3 DNA sequence: TGTGCCACCAGCGCAGGAGGGACAGATACGCAGTATTTT.

Ten or more counts support this clonotype. The chain links TRBV5-1 to TRBJ1-2; D is possibly TRBD1 (5 bases). Trimming pared 4 bases from V and 1 base from J, leaving 11 bases between. The CDR3 totals 14 residues. CDR1 SGHRS and CDR2 YFSETQ come from the germline V gene. The CDR3 DNA reads TGCGCCAGCAGCCGGGACGGGGATAACTATGGCTACACCTTC. Translating it yields CASSRDGDNYGYTF.